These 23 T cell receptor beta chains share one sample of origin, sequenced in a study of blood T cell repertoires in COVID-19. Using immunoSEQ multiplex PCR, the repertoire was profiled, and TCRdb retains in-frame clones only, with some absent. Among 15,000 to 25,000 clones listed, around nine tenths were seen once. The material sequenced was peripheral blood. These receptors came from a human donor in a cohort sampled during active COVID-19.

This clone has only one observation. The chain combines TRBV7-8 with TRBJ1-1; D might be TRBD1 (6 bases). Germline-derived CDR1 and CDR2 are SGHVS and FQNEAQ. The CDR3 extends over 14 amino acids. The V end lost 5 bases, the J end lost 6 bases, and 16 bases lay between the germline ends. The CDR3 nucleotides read TGTGCCAGCAGCCCACTTACCCGACAGGCTGAAGCTTTCTTT. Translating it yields CASSPLTRQAEAFF.

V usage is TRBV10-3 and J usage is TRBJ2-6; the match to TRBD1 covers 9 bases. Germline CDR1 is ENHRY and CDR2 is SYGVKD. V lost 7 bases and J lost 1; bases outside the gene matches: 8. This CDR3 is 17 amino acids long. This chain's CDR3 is CAITGQGTRSGANVLTF. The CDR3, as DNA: TGTGCCATCACCGGACAGGGGACGAGGTCTGGGGCCAACGTCCTGACTTTC.

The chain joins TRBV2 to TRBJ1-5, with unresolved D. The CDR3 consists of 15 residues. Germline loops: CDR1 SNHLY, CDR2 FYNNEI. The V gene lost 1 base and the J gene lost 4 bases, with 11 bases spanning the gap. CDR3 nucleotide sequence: TGTGCCAGCAGTGAAGGGCTGGCAGTGAATCAGCCCCAGCATTTT. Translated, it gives CASSEGLAVNQPQHF.

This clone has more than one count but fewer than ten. CDR3 loop: CASSFGTGPSNQPQHF. For the CDR3, the DNA is TGTGCCAGCAGCTTCGGGACAGGGCCGAGCAATCAGCCCCAGCATTTT. The rearrangement uses TRBV7-9 and TRBJ1-5, with 9 bases identical to TRBD1. V gave up 3 bases and J gave up 1 base; unmatched junction bases: 4. This CDR3 has 16 amino acids. Germline assignment: CDR1 SEHNR and CDR2 FQNEAQ (reference sequence).

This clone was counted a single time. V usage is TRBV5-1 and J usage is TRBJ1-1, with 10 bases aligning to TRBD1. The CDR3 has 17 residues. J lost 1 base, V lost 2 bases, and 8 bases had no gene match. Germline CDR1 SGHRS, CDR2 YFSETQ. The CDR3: CASSFRGTGEKNTEAFF. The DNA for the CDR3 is TGCGCCAGCAGCTTTCGCGGGACAGGGGAAAAGAACACTGAAGCTTTCTTT.

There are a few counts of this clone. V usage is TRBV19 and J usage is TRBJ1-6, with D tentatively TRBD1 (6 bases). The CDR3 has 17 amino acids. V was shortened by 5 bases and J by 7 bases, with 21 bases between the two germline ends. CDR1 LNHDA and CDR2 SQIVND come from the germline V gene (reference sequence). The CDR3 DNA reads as TGTGCCAGTAGTGTTGGGACACGGGGTACGCTAAATTCACCCCTCCACTTT. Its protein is CASSVGTRGTLNSPLHF.

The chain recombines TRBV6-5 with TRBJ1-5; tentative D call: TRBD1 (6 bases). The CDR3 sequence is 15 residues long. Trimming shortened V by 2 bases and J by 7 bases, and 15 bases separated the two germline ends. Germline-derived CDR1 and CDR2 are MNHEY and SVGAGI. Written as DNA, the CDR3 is TGTGCCAGCAGTTACATGGGAGGGGGAGCGCAGCCCCAGCATTTT. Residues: CASSYMGGGAQPQHF.

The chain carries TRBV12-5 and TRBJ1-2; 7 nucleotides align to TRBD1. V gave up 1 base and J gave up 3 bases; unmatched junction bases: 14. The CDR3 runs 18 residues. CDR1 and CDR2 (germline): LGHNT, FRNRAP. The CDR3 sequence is CASGLDRDSERSHYGYTF. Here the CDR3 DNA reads TGTGCTAGTGGTTTGGACCGGGACAGTGAGCGATCTCACTATGGCTACACCTTC.

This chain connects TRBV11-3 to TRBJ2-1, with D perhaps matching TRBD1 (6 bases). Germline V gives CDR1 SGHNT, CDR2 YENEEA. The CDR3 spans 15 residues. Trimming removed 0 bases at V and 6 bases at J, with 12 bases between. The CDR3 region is CASSLDSGTLNEQFF. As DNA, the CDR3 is TGTGCCAGCAGCTTAGATTCGGGGACACTCAATGAGCAGTTCTTC. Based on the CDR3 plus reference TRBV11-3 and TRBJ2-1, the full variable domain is EAGVVQSPRYKIIEKKQPVAFWCNPISGHNTLYWYLQNLGQGPELLIRYENEEAVDDSQLPKDRFSAERLKGVDSTLKIQPAELGDSAVYLCASSLDSGTLNEQFFGPGTRLTVL.

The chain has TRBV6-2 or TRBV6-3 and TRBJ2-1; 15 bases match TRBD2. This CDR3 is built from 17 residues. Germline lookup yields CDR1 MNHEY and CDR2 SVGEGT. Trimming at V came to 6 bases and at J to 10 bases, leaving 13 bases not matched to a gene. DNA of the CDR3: TGTGCCAGCAGGTACCCCCGGACTAGCGGGGGGGTTTTGGAGCAGTTCTTC. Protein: CASRYPRTSGGVLEQFF.

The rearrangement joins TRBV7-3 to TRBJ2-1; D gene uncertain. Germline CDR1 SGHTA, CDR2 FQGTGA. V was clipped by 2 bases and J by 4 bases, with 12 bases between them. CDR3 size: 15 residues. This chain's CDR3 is CASSLSSDPYNEQFF. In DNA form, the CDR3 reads TGTGCCAGCAGCTTATCCAGCGACCCTTACAATGAGCAGTTCTTC.

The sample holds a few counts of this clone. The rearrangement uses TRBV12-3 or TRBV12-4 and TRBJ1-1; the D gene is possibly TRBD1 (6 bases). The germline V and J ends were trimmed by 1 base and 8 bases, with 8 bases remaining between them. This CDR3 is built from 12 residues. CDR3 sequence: CASSLGTAEAFF. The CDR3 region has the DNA TGTGCCAGCAGTTTAGGGACAGCAGAAGCTTTCTTT.

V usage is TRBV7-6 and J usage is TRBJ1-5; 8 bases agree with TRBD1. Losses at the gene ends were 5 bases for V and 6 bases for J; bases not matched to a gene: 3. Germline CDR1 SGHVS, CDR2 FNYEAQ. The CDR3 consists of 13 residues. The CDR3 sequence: CASSTGQGQPQHF. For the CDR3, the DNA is TGTGCCAGCAGCACAGGACAGGGTCAGCCCCAGCATTTT.

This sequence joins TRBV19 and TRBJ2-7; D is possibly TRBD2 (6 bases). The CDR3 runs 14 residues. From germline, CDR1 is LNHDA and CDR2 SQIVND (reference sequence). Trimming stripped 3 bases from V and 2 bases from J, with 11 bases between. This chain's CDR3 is CASSIRDSPYEQYF. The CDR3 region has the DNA TGTGCCAGTAGTATCCGGGACTCCCCCTACGAGCAGTACTTC.

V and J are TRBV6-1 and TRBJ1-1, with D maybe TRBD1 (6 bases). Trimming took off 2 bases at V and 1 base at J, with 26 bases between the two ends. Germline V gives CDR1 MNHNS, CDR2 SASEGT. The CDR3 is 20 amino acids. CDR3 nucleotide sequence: TGTGCCAGCAGTGAAAGGGCAAATCGGTGGGGGGGGCGAACGAACACTGAAGCTTTCTTT. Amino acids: CASSERANRWGGRTNTEAFF.

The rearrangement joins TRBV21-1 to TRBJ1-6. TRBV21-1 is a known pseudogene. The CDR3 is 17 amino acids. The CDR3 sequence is CASSKRGRSSYNSPLHF. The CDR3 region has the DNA TGTGCCAGCAGCAAAAGAGGGCGGAGCTCCTATAATTCACCCCTCCACTTT.

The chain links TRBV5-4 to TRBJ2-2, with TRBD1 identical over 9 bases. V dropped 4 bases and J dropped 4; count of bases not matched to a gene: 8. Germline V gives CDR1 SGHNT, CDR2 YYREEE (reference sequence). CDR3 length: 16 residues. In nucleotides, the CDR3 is TGTGCCAGCAGCCCGAGGACAGGGGCTTTCACCGGGGAGCTGTTTTTT. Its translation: CASSPRTGAFTGELFF.

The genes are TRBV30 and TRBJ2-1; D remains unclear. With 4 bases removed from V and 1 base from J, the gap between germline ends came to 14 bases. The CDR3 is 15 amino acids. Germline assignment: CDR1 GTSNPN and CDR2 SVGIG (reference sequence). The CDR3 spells CAWKKPGVSYNEQFF. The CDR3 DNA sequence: TGTGCCTGGAAAAAACCCGGTGTGTCCTACAATGAGCAGTTCTTC.

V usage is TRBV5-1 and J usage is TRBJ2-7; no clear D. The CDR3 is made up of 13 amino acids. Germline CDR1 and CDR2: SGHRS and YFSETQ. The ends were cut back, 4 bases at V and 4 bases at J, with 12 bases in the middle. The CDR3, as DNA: TGCGCCAGCAGCCCATACGGTCCATACGAGCAGTACTTC. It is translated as CASSPYGPYEQYF.

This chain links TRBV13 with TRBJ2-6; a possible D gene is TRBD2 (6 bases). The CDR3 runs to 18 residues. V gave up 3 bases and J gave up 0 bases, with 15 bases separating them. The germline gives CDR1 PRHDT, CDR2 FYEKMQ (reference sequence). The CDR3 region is CASSFTGTSSSGANVLTF. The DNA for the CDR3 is TGTGCCAGCAGCTTTACCGGGACTTCCAGCTCTGGGGCCAACGTCCTGACTTTC.

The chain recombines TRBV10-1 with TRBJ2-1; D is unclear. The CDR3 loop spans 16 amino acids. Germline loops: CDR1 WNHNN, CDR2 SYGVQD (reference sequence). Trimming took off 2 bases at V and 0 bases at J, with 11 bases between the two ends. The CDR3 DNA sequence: TGCGCCAGCAGTGAGACCTCTCTGAGCTCCTACAATGAGCAGTTCTTC. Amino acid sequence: CASSETSLSSYNEQFF.

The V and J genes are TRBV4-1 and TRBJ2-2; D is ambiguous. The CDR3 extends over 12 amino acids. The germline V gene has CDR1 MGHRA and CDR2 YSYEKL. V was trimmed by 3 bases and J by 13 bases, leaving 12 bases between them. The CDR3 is CASSQGSLLLFF. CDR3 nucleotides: TGCGCCAGCAGCCAGGGTAGCCTATTGCTGTTTTTT.

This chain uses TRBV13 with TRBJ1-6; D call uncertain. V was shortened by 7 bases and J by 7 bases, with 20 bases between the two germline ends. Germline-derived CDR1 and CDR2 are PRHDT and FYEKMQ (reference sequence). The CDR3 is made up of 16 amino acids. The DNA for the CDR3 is TGTGCCAGCACATATGGCCCGAACCGGAGAAATTCACCCCTCCACTTT. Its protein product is CASTYGPNRRNSPLHF.